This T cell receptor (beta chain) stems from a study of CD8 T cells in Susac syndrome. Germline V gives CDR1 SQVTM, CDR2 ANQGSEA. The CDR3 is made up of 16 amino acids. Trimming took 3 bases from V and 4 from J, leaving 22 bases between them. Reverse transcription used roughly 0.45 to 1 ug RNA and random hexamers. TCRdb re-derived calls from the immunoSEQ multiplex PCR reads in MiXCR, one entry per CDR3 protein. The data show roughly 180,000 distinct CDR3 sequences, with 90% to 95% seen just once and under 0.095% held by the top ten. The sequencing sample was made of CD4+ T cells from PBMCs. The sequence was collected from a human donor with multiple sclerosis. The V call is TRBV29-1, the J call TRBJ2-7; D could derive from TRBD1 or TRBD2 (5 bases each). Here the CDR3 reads CSVEESGTGRSYEQYF. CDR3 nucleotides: TGCAGCGTTGAGGAGAGCGGCACGGGACGCAGTTACGAGCAGTACTTC.